These 11 T cell receptor beta chains came from one sample sequenced in a study of T cells expressing NK-cell markers. TCRdb re-called the 5' RACE reads and shows each CDR3 protein once, DNA omitted. This table holds some 600,000 distinct CDR3 sequences. The sample was blood T cells: a sorted CD56 or NKG2C T cell subset, CD4+ or CD8+ T cells, or bulk PBMC T cells (not recorded which). All receptors come from a man between 18 and 29 years old in good health.

V usage is TRBV20-1 and J usage is TRBJ2-1; TCRdb gives TRBD1 as the D gene, but with no DNA this cannot be confirmed. Germline lookup yields CDR1 DFQATT and CDR2 SNEGSKA (reference sequence). CDR3 length: 11 residues. The chain's CDR3 is CSAQTGNEQFF.

This chain connects TRBV11-2 to TRBJ1-1; TCRdb selects TRBD1, and the lack of DNA leaves this call unchecked. Germline CDR1 is SGHAT and CDR2 is FQNNGV. This CDR3 is 17 amino acids long. The CDR3 is CASSSLTAGTGNTEAFF.

The chain carries TRBV5-1 and TRBJ2-2; TCRdb names TRBD2, which stays unverified in the absence of DNA. The CDR3 is made up of 19 amino acids. Germline assignment: CDR1 SGHRS and CDR2 YFSETQ. CDR3 loop: CASSFLDSTSGRNTGELFF.

V is TRBV7-2 and J is TRBJ1-1. Germline assignment: CDR1 SGHTA and CDR2 FQGNSA. CDR3 length equals 12 residues. The CDR3: CASSLDLVLAFF.

This CDR3 reads CASRSSRTNQPQHF. The gene calls are TRBV6-1 and TRBJ1-5. This CDR3 is 14 amino acids long. Germline CDR1 MNHNS, CDR2 SASEGT.

J is TRBJ2-1 and V is TRBV7-2. Germline CDR1 reads SGHTA; CDR2 reads FQGNSA. The CDR3 is 15 amino acids. CDR3 sequence: CASSRTTIRYNEQFF.

The J gene is TRBJ2-1, the V gene TRBV7-9. This CDR3 spans 13 amino acids. The germline V gene has CDR1 SEHNR and CDR2 FQNEAQ (reference sequence). The CDR3: CASSLSEWREQFF.

This sequence joins TRBV11-3 and TRBJ2-1; TCRdb calls TRBD2, which cannot be checked without DNA. Germline V gives CDR1 SGHNT, CDR2 YENEEA. The CDR3 consists of 14 residues. CDR3 sequence reads: CASSPRTSQGEQFF.

The gene calls are TRBV12-3 or TRBV12-4 and TRBJ1-4; TCRdb designates TRBD1, a call that cannot be tested without DNA. The CDR3 runs to 14 residues. The CDR3 loop is CASSAGIPGEKLFF.

The rearrangement joins TRBV12-3 or TRBV12-4 to TRBJ2-5; TCRdb's D gene call, TRBD2, goes unchecked for lack of DNA. The CDR3 runs to 13 residues. CDR3 sequence reads: CASSWQGGETQYF.

The rearrangement uses TRBV12-3 or TRBV12-4 and TRBJ2-4; there is no DNA to check the TCRdb D call of TRBD1. This CDR3 has 13 amino acids. The CDR3 spells CASSYRGGNIQYF.